Following are 4 T cell receptor beta chains from one sample sequenced in a study of shared clonotypes between healthy human individuals. Sequenced by immunoSEQ multiplex PCR; TCRdb stores in-frame clones only, minus some. The repertoire holds around 690,000 clones, with 90% as singletons. Material for sequencing was memory CD8+ T cells from PBMCs. Indicated subset: CD45RO+ cells pooled with CCR7-negative TemRA cells. The receptors stem from a man younger than 35 in good health. Some clones in this sample may be carry-over from other donors' samples.

This clone is a singleton in its sample. The chain combines TRBV29-1 with TRBJ2-2; a weak D match, TRBD1 (5 bases). CDR3 length equals 16 residues. V was cut by 4 bases and J by 0 bases, with 15 bases left in between. CDR1 is SQVTM, CDR2 ANQGSEA, per germline. The CDR3 DNA sequence: TGCAGCGTTGCCCCTACAGGTCCTACGAACACCGGGGAGCTGTTTTTT. Protein: CSVAPTGPTNTGELFF.

The chain carries TRBV28 and TRBJ1-5, with D perhaps matching TRBD1 (6 bases). The CDR3 extends over 14 amino acids. With 4 bases removed from V and 5 bases from J, the gap between germline ends came to 12 bases. The germline V gene has CDR1 MDHEN and CDR2 SYDVKM. The CDR3 nucleotides read TGTGCCAGCAGTTCAGACAGGACCGATCAGCCCCAGCATTTT. Encoded protein: CASSSDRTDQPQHF.

This chain connects TRBV27 to TRBJ2-4; possibly TRBD1 or TRBD2 for D (5 bases each). CDR3 size: 14 residues. Between the trimmed V and J ends, which lost 2 bases and 6 bases, there was a span of 11 bases. The germline V gene has CDR1 MNHEY and CDR2 SMNVEV (reference sequence). The CDR3: CASSLRSGLNIQYF. CDR3 coding DNA: TGTGCCAGCAGTTTAAGGTCGGGGCTAAACATTCAGTACTTC.

The CDR3 here is CASKLGGAGANVLTF. CDR3 sequence (DNA): TGTGCCAGTAAGCTTGGGGGGGCAGGGGCCAACGTCCTGACTTTC. The chain employs TRBV19 and TRBJ2-6, with a weak D call TRBD2 (7 bases). This CDR3 contains 15 residues. Germline CDR1 reads LNHDA; CDR2 reads SQIVND (reference sequence). Between the trimmed V and J ends, which lost 7 bases and 4 bases, there was a span of 14 bases.